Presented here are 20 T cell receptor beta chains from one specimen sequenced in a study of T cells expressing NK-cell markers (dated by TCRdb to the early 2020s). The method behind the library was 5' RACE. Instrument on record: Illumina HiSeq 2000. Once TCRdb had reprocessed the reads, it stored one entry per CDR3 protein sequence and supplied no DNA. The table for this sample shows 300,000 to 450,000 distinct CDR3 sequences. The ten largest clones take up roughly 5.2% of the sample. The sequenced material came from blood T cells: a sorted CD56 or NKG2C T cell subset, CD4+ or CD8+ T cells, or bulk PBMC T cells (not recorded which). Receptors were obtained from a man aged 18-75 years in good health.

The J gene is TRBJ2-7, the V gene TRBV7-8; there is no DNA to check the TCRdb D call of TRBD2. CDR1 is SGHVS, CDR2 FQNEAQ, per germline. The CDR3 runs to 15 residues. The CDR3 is CASSLVGSGPGEQYF.

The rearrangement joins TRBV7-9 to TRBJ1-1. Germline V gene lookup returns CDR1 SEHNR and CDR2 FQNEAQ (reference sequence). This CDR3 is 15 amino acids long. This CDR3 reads CASSGAGVRNTEAFF.

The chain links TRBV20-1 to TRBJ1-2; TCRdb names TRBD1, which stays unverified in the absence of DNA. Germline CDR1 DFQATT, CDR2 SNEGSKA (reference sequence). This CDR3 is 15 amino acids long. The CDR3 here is CSATGQPSLGSGYTF.

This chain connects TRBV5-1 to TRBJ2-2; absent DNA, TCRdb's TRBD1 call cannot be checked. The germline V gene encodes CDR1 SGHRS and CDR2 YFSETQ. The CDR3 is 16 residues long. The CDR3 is CASSESGTRNTGELFF.

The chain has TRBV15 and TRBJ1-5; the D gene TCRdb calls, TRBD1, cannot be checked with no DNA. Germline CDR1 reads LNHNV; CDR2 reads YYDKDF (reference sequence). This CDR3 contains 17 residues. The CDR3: CATSRGTGAYSNQPQHF.

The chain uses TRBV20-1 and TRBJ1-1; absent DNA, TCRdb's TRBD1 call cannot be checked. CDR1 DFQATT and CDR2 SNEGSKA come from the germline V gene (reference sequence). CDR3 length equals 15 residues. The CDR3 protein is CSAIIPGQGATEAFF.

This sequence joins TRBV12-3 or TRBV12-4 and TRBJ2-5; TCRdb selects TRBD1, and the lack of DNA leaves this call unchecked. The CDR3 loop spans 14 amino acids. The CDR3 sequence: CASSFGGRGETQYF.

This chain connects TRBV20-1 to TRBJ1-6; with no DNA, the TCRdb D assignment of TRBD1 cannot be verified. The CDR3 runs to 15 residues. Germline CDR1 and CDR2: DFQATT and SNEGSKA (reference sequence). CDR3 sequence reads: CSASQGVGFSSPLHF.

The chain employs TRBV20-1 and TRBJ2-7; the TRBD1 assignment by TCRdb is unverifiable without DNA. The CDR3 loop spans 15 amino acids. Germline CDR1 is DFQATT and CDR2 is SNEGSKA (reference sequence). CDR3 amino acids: CSARRSTGNSYEQYF.

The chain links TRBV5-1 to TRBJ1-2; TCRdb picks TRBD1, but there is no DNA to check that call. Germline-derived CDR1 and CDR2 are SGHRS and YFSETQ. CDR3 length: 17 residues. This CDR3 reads CASSFMGQELTGYGYTF.

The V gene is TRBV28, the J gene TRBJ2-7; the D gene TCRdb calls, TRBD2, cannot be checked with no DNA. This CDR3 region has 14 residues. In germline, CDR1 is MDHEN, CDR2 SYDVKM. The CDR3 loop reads CASGAGGLVYEQYF.

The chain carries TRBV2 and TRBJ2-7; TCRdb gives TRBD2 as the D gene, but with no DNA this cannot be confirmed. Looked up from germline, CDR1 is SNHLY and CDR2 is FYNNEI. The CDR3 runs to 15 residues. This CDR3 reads CASKGLAGGPYEQYF.

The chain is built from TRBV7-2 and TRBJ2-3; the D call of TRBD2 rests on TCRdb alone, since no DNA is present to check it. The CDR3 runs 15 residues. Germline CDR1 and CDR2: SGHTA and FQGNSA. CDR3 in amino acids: CASSFRASGLDTQYF.

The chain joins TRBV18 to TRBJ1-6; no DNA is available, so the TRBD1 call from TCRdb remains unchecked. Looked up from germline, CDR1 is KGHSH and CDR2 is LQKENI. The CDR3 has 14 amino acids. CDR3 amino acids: CASSPMGGDSPLHF.

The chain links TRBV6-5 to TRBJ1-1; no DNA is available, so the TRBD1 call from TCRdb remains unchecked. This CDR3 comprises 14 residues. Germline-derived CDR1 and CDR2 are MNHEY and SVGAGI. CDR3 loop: CASSYGGLGTEAFF.

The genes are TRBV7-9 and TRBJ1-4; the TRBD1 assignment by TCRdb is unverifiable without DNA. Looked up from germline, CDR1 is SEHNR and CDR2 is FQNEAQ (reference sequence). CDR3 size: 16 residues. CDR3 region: CASSPGRTATNEKLFF.

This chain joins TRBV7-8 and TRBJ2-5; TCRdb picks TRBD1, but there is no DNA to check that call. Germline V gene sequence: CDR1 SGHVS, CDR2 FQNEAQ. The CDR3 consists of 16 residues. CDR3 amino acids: CASSLRQGAFGETQYF.

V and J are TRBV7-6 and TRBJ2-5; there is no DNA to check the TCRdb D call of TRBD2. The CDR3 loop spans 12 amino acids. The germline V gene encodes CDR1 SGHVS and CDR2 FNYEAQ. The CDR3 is CASSSREGTQYF.

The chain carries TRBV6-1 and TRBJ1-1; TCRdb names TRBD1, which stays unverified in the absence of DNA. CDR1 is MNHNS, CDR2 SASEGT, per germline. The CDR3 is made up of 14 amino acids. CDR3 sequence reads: CASSEAVRVGEAFF.

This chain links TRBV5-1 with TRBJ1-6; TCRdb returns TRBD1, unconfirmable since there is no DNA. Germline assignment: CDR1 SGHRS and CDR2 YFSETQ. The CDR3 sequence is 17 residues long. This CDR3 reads CASSLDVQGIQNSPLHF.